The rows below give T cell receptor beta chains drawn from one sample of a study of vaccination effects on CD4 cells after COVID-19. These TCRs are of unknown antigen specificity. The assay was immunoSEQ multiplex PCR, and TCRdb's table has in-frame clones only and misses some. The data hold 65,000 or so clones, with 70% to 80% observed a single time. The sample here was CD4+ T cells from PBMCs cultured with HCoV-NL63 spike peptides, taken before COVID-19 vaccination. These receptors originate from a human donor who received a COVID-19 vaccine. Each CDR3 is given with its conserved first and last residue.

j_gene: TRBJ2-4; len: 16; v_gene: TRBV6-4; CDR3aa: CASSSGQQIAKNIQYF
j_gene: TRBJ2-3; len: 17; v_gene: TRBV18; CDR3aa: CASSPPSPGGNTDTQYF
j_gene: TRBJ1-4; len: 11; v_gene: TRBV12-3/TRBV12-4; CDR3aa: CASSFSEKLFF
j_gene: TRBJ1-1; len: 15; v_gene: TRBV5-1; CDR3aa: CASSLGGGEGTEAFF
j_gene: TRBJ1-4; len: 12; v_gene: TRBV5-4; CDR3aa: CASSVSNEKLFF
j_gene: TRBJ2-5; len: 14; v_gene: TRBV2; CDR3aa: CASSEKASSETQYF
j_gene: TRBJ2-2; len: 15; v_gene: TRBV9; CDR3aa: CASSVEIADTGELFF
j_gene: TRBJ2-5; len: 15; v_gene: TRBV5-1; CDR3aa: CASSFIPGRQETQYF
j_gene: TRBJ1-2; len: 15; v_gene: TRBV5-6; CDR3aa: CASSYLDRVVYGYTF
j_gene: TRBJ2-5; len: 16; v_gene: TRBV11-2; CDR3aa: CASSLRGTGAGETQYF
j_gene: TRBJ2-1; len: 12; v_gene: TRBV5-5; CDR3aa: CASSVFSGEQFF
j_gene: TRBJ1-6; len: 12; v_gene: TRBV4-3; CDR3aa: CASSQGGSPLHF
j_gene: TRBJ2-3; len: 14; v_gene: TRBV7-9; CDR3aa: CASSVAGSTDTQYF
j_gene: TRBJ1-1; len: 14; v_gene: TRBV11-1; CDR3aa: CASSSIQENTEAFF
j_gene: TRBJ1-4; len: 14; v_gene: TRBV5-8; CDR3aa: CASSLLVTNEKLFF
j_gene: TRBJ1-6; len: 14; v_gene: TRBV3-1/TRBV3-2; CDR3aa: CASSQDRAGRRLHF
j_gene: TRBJ2-1; len: 11; v_gene: TRBV28; CDR3aa: CASSLYNEQFF
j_gene: TRBJ1-2; len: 15; v_gene: TRBV4-1; CDR3aa: CASNYPGGQIYGYTF
j_gene: TRBJ2-1; len: 12; v_gene: TRBV10-2; CDR3aa: CASSESYSEQFF
j_gene: TRBJ2-3; len: 13; v_gene: TRBV7-7; CDR3aa: CASSLGQADTQYF
j_gene: TRBJ1-1; len: 15; v_gene: TRBV24-1; CDR3aa: CATSDSRAGDTEAFF
j_gene: TRBJ2-1; len: 16; v_gene: TRBV29-1; CDR3aa: CTYSRGGLAGYNEQFF
j_gene: TRBJ2-1; len: 13; v_gene: TRBV19; CDR3aa: CASSPGGFKEQFF
j_gene: TRBJ2-1; len: 14; v_gene: TRBV9; CDR3aa: CASSADRGHIEQFF
j_gene: TRBJ2-3; len: 15; v_gene: TRBV5-1; CDR3aa: CASSFRGEGTDTQYF
j_gene: TRBJ1-3; len: 15; v_gene: TRBV6-5; CDR3aa: CASSSAGADGNTIYF
j_gene: TRBJ1-1; len: 15; v_gene: TRBV11-1; CDR3aa: CASSPWTGGQDEAFF
j_gene: TRBJ2-6; len: 16; v_gene: TRBV10-1; CDR3aa: CASGDSVYSGANVLTF
j_gene: TRBJ1-2; len: 14; v_gene: TRBV7-8; CDR3aa: CASSPVRGNYGYTF
j_gene: TRBJ2-1; len: 14; v_gene: TRBV2; CDR3aa: CASSASGVTNEQFF
j_gene: TRBJ1-4; len: 14; v_gene: TRBV2; CDR3aa: CASSERGTNEKLFF
j_gene: TRBJ1-1; len: 11; v_gene: TRBV19; CDR3aa: CASKTGTEAFF
j_gene: TRBJ1-5; len: 13; v_gene: TRBV3-1/TRBV3-2; CDR3aa: CASSQEVNQPQHF
j_gene: TRBJ1-5; len: 16; v_gene: TRBV7-2; CDR3aa: CASSPKGTVTNQPQHF
j_gene: TRBJ2-3; len: 15; v_gene: TRBV30; CDR3aa: CAWSVQATSTDTQYF
j_gene: TRBJ2-2; len: 15; v_gene: TRBV10-3; CDR3aa: CAIRGQGPNTGELFF
j_gene: TRBJ2-5; len: 15; v_gene: TRBV2; CDR3aa: CASSQLAGGQETQYF
j_gene: TRBJ1-1; len: 15; v_gene: TRBV24-1; CDR3aa: CATRDRGPRDTEAFF
j_gene: TRBJ1-5; len: 12; v_gene: TRBV18; CDR3aa: CASSPAGQPQHF
j_gene: TRBJ1-1; len: 15; v_gene: TRBV7-2; CDR3aa: CASSLEGAVSTEAFF
j_gene: TRBJ2-3; len: 14; v_gene: TRBV2; CDR3aa: CASTLSMATDTQYF
j_gene: TRBJ1-2; len: 15; v_gene: TRBV6-5; CDR3aa: CASSYSATGAYGYTF
j_gene: TRBJ1-2; len: 16; v_gene: TRBV7-8; CDR3aa: CASSSEKGQGHYGYTF
j_gene: TRBJ2-2; len: 17; v_gene: TRBV7-6; CDR3aa: CASSLMSGQGDAGELFF
j_gene: TRBJ2-3; len: 16; v_gene: TRBV5-4; CDR3aa: CASSRRGTQYTDTQYF
j_gene: TRBJ2-2; len: 14; v_gene: TRBV5-1; CDR3aa: CASASGEATGELFF
j_gene: TRBJ1-2; len: 16; v_gene: TRBV5-1; CDR3aa: CASSLSGTGDFYGYTF
j_gene: TRBJ2-2; len: 14; v_gene: TRBV7-2; CDR3aa: CASQAGRDTGELFF
j_gene: TRBJ2-2; len: 12; v_gene: TRBV4-3; CDR3aa: CASSQDIGELFF
j_gene: TRBJ1-5; len: 15; v_gene: TRBV19; CDR3aa: CASSPGNFGNQPQHF
j_gene: TRBJ1-5; len: 16; v_gene: TRBV19; CDR3aa: CASSILGTGMPQPQHF
j_gene: TRBJ2-4; len: 15; v_gene: TRBV11-2; CDR3aa: CASSSPRIAKNIQYF
j_gene: TRBJ1-1; len: 15; v_gene: TRBV5-1; CDR3aa: CASSLMGQGGTEAFF
j_gene: TRBJ1-1; len: 13; v_gene: TRBV5-1; CDR3aa: CASSLQDNTEAFF